Listed below are T cell receptor beta chains from one sample, sequenced in a study of radiation and T cells in renal cell carcinoma. Sequencing was performed with immunoSEQ multiplex PCR; in TCRdb, only in-frame clones are kept and a portion is missing. The table has roughly 150,000 clones, over 80% seen once; the top ten hold 10% to 15%. The specimen comprised blood, sampled from a patient whose treatment included radiotherapy and nephrectomy. These receptors all stem from a woman aged 45-65 years with renal cell carcinoma. The CDR3 runs from the conserved cysteine through the conserved F or W. D genes are given only for firm matches. Size tells how often a clone was seen (once, few, many) or the class of an expanded clone, and some rows leave it out.

>TRBV4-2|.|.|TRBJ2-1
CASSQDRGGEQFF
TGTGCCAGCAGCCAAGACAGGGGGGGCGAGCAGTTCTTC
>TRBV5-6|.|TRBD1|TRBJ1-1
CASSGSDRVGTEAFF
TGTGCCAGCAGTGGATCGGACAGGGTTGGCACTGAAGCTTTCTTT
>TRBV6-6|.|.|TRBJ2-6
CASSKQDSGANVLTF
TGTGCCAGCAGTAAACAGGACTCTGGGGCCAACGTCCTGACTTTC
>TRBV7-2|.|.|TRBJ2-3
CASSLATPNTDTQYF
TGTGCCAGCAGCTTAGCGACCCCGAACACAGATACGCAGTATTTT
>TRBV7-9|.|TRBD1|TRBJ1-4
CASSLSGQGNEKLFF
TGTGCCAGCAGCTTATCCGGACAGGGGAATGAAAAACTGTTTTTT
>TRBV29-1|.|TRBD1|TRBJ1-4
CSVTGTANEKLFF
TGCAGCGTAACCGGGACAGCTAATGAAAAACTGTTTTTT
>TRBV7-8|.|.|TRBJ1-5
CASSLEAARRNQPQHF
TGTGCCAGCAGCTTAGAAGCAGCAAGGCGCAATCAGCCCCAGCATTTT
>TRBV5-6|.|.|TRBJ2-7
CASSLGYGLGYEQYF
TGTGCCAGCAGCTTGGGGTATGGTCTGGGATACGAGCAGTACTTC
>TRBV30|.|.|TRBJ1-5
CAWSVGRGNQPQHF
TGTGCCTGGAGTGTTGGTAGGGGGAATCAGCCCCAGCATTTT
>TRBV7-9|.|.|TRBJ2-7
CASSRGAGSYEQYF
TGTGCCAGCAGCCGGGGGGCGGGCTCCTACGAGCAGTACTTC
>TRBV25-1|.|.|TRBJ2-5
CASSVSQETQYF
TGTGCCAGCTCAGTATCCCAAGAGACCCAGTACTTC
>TRBV6-1|.|.|TRBJ2-3
CASSEGLLGQLDTQYF
TGTGCCAGCAGTGAAGGCCTACTAGGACAACTAGATACGCAGTATTTT
>TRBV5-1|.|TRBD2|TRBJ2-5
CASRATSGFQETQYF
TGCGCCAGCAGGGCGACTAGCGGTTTTCAAGAGACCCAGTACTTC
>TRBV6-6|.|.|TRBJ1-2
CASSPRAGSNGYTF
TGTGCCAGCAGTCCTCGGGCAGGGAGCAATGGCTACACCTTC
>TRBV19|.|.|TRBJ1-3
CATSPSLETWGNTIYF
TGTGCCACTTCCCCTTCGCTTGAGACGTGGGGAAACACCATATATTTT
>TRBV25-1|few|.|TRBJ1-1
CASSITGTAFF
TGTGCCAGCAGTATCACAGGGACCGCTTTCTTT
>TRBV5-8|.|.|TRBJ1-2
CASHVSAMWVYGYTF
TGTGCCAGCCACGTTTCCGCCATGTGGGTTTATGGCTACACCTTC
>TRBV6-6|.|TRBD2|TRBJ2-7
CASSYSSIAGSYEQYF
TGTGCCAGCAGTTACTCGTCGATAGCGGGGAGCTACGAGCAGTACTTC
>TRBV6-6|.|.|TRBJ1-1
CATRPGGRTEAFF
TGTGCCACCCGGCCCGGGGGGAGGACTGAAGCTTTCTTT
>TRBV30|.|.|TRBJ1-2
CAWSVTGAPITF
TGTGCCTGGAGTGTAACGGGAGCTCCCATCACCTTC
>TRBV6-5|once|.|TRBJ1-1
CASSYLGGETEAFF
TGTGCCAGCAGTTACTTGGGGGGCGAGACTGAAGCTTTCTTT
>TRBV4-1|.|.|TRBJ2-3
CASSTTRSTDTQYF
TGCGCCAGCAGCACAACTCGAAGCACAGATACGCAGTATTTT
>TRBV19|once|.|TRBJ1-2
CASSIESRTSRGYTF
TGTGCCAGTAGTATAGAATCCCGGACCTCCCGGGGCTACACCTTC
>TRBV30|.|.|TRBJ1-1
CAWNTAEAFF
TGTGCCTGGAACACGGCGGAAGCTTTCTTT
>TRBV4-2|.|.|TRBJ1-1
CASSQDLQEVTEAFF
TGTGCCAGCAGCCAAGATCTCCAGGAGGTGACTGAAGCTTTCTTT
>TRBV10-3|.|.|TRBJ1-5
CAITTKGPLLNQPQHF
TGTGCCATCACTACCAAGGGACCGCTGTTAAATCAGCCCCAGCATTTT
>TRBV7-8|.|.|TRBJ1-4
CASSLAQGPNEKLFF
TGTGCCAGCAGCTTAGCGCAGGGGCCTAATGAAAAACTGTTTTTT
>TRBV7-9|.|.|TRBJ2-2
CASSLGGSTGELFF
TGTGCCAGCAGCTTAGGAGGGTCCACCGGGGAGCTGTTTTTT
>TRBV5-8|.|.|TRBJ1-2
CASSLGPGVFGGYTF
TGTGCCAGCAGCTTGGGTCCAGGGGTCTTCGGAGGCTACACCTTC
>TRBV7-9|.|.|TRBJ2-1
CASILKLDSYNEQFF
TGTGCCAGCATCCTCAAGCTGGACTCCTACAATGAGCAGTTCTTC
>TRBV28|.|.|TRBJ2-7
CASKEGGGYLVRQYF
TGTGCCAGCAAGGAGGGAGGGGGCTACCTTGTTCGGCAGTACTTC
>TRBV29-1|few|.|TRBJ1-1
CSGKGGLNTEAFF
TGCAGCGGGAAAGGTGGGCTGAACACTGAAGCTTTCTTT
>TRBV6-5|.|.|TRBJ1-2
CASSYQGLYGYTF
TGTGCCAGCAGTTACCAGGGTTTGTATGGCTACACCTTC
>TRBV5-1|.|.|TRBJ1-2
CASRGGGQALNYGYTF
TGCGCCAGCCGAGGGGGAGGGCAGGCCCTTAACTATGGCTACACCTTC
>TRBV25-1|.|.|TRBJ2-3
CASSEYGGLASDTQYF
TGTGCCAGCAGTGAATATGGTGGGCTAGCGAGTGATACGCAGTATTTT
>TRBV6-1|.|.|TRBJ2-3
CATHPISGPTQYF
TGTGCCACCCACCCTATCTCAGGTCCTACGCAGTATTTT
>TRBV19|.|TRBD1|TRBJ2-2
CASSSPGTANTGELFF
TGTGCCAGTAGTAGCCCCGGGACAGCGAACACCGGGGAGCTGTTTTTT
>TRBV29-1|.|.|TRBJ2-7
CSVEGLWGNEQYF
TGCAGCGTTGAGGGGTTATGGGGGAACGAGCAGTACTTC
>TRBV7-9|.|.|TRBJ1-1
CASSLDLNTEAFF
TGTGCCAGCAGTCTTGACCTCAACACTGAAGCTTTCTTT
>TRBV7-2|.|.|TRBJ2-5
CASSLAGVGETQYF
TGTGCCAGCAGCTTGGCAGGGGTTGGAGAGACCCAGTACTTC
>TRBV7-9|.|TRBD1|TRBJ1-2
CASSLSGGGIGYGYTF
TGTGCCAGCAGCTTAAGTGGAGGGGGCATAGGGTATGGCTACACCTTC
>TRBV9|.|.|TRBJ2-1
CASSSRLGSYNEQFF
TGTGCCAGCAGCAGTCGACTAGGTTCCTACAATGAGCAGTTCTTC
>TRBV19|.|.|TRBJ1-1
CASSMGGSGTEAFF
TGTGCCAGTAGTATGGGAGGGAGTGGGACTGAAGCTTTCTTT
>TRBV30|.|TRBD2|TRBJ2-7
CAWGGGVYEQYF
TGTGCCTGGGGCGGGGGGGTCTACGAGCAGTACTTC
>TRBV19|.|.|TRBJ1-2
CASSIVGGTYGYTF
TGTGCCAGTAGTATAGTTGGAGGGACCTATGGCTACACCTTC